This T cell receptor beta chain emerged from a study of early T cells in non-severe SARS-CoV-2 infection. About the research overall: Sequencing used unsorted whole-blood bulk RNA, so chains lack pairing.

Germline V gene sequence: CDR1 LGHNA, CDR2 YNFKEQ. Losses at the gene ends were 2 bases for V and 5 bases for J; bases not matched to a gene: 6. This CDR3 region has 15 residues. Using its own MiXCR run on the 5' RACE reads, TCRdb lists one record per CDR3 protein. The sample yields roughly 30,000 distinct CDR3 sequences, around 5.8% seen once. The sample in question was whole blood, obtained at baseline. This chain joins TRBV4-2 and TRBJ2-7; TRBD1 agrees at 10 bases. The sequence derives from an adult who was a healthcare worker with PCR-confirmed SARS-CoV-2 infection or an uninfected control (not recorded which). The CDR3 DNA reads as TGTGCCAGCAGCCAACCGGGACAGGGGAGCGACGAGCAGTACTTC. Protein: CASSQPGQGSDEQYF.